The next 25 T cell receptor beta chains were all read from a single sample in a study of blood T cell repertoires in COVID-19. Using immunoSEQ multiplex PCR, the repertoire was profiled, and TCRdb retains in-frame clones only, with some absent. The sample lists more than 85,000 clones, about nine tenths occurring once. Source material: peripheral blood. The receptors here all came from a woman in her 70s with acute or convalescent COVID-19.

The genes are TRBV6-5 and TRBJ2-7; D is perhaps TRBD2 (6 bases). The CDR3 contains 16 residues. Per germline, CDR1 MNHEY and CDR2 SVGAGI. Trimming left V 0 bases short and J 2 bases short, with 14 bases between. The CDR3 protein is CASSYSDRGTPYEQYF. The DNA of the CDR3 is TGTGCCAGCAGTTACTCGGATCGGGGGACCCCCTACGAGCAGTACTTC.

This chain links TRBV7-8 with TRBJ1-5, with TRBD1 matching over 7 bases. Germline CDR1 SGHVS, CDR2 FQNEAQ. The CDR3 totals 15 residues. V lost 5 bases and J lost 3; bases outside the gene matches: 7. The CDR3 protein is CASSPEQGLNQPQHF. DNA of the CDR3: TGTGCCAGCAGCCCGGAACAGGGGCTCAATCAGCCCCAGCATTTT.

The chain carries TRBV10-2 and TRBJ2-6; 9 nucleotides line up with TRBD1. Unmatched junction bases numbered 3, after V lost 6 bases and J lost 0 bases. This CDR3 is built from 16 residues. CDR1 and CDR2 (germline): WSHSY, SAAADI. CDR3 amino acids: CASRGQGSSGANVLTF. DNA of the CDR3: TGCGCCAGCAGAGGACAGGGGAGCTCTGGGGCCAACGTCCTGACTTTC.

The chain recombines TRBV11-2 with TRBJ2-3; D gene unclear. The ends were cut back, 8 bases at V and 2 bases at J, with 17 bases in the middle. Germline V gene lookup returns CDR1 SGHAT and CDR2 FQNNGV. The CDR3 runs 15 residues. Here the CDR3 DNA reads TGTGCCAGCTCTCCGTCGAGATACCCCACAGATACGCAGTATTTT. Translation: CASSPSRYPTDTQYF. Variable domain in full (rest from reference TRBV11-2 and TRBJ2-3): EAGVAQSPRYKIIEKRQSVAFWCNPISGHATLYWYQQILGQGPKLLIQFQNNGVVDDSQLPKDRFSAERLKGVDSTLKIQPAKLEDSAVYLCASSPSRYPTDTQYFGPGTRLTVL.

The chain employs TRBV3-1 (or the pseudogene TRBV3-2) and TRBJ1-3; D is perhaps TRBD1 (5 bases). V shed 4 bases and J shed 9 bases, with 16 bases lying between them. Germline V gene data show CDR1 as LGHDT and CDR2 as YNNKEL (reference sequence). CDR3 size: 14 residues. CDR3 sequence: CASSPDTQYGTIYF. Written as DNA, the CDR3 is TGTGCCAGCAGCCCGGACACGCAATACGGCACCATATATTTT.

V is TRBV5-1 and J is TRBJ1-1; TRBD1 matches 9 bases. Germline assignment: CDR1 SGHRS and CDR2 YFSETQ. This CDR3 spans 15 amino acids. V lost 4 bases, J lost 2 bases, and 6 bases stayed unmatched. DNA for the CDR3: TGCGCCAGCAGCGTAGGACAGGGGATAAACACTGAAGCTTTCTTT. This codes for CASSVGQGINTEAFF.

CDR3 in amino acids: CASRVGTSGAYNEQFF. The DNA of the CDR3 is TGTGCCAGCAGGGTCGGGACTAGCGGGGCCTACAATGAGCAGTTCTTC. This chain joins TRBV2 and TRBJ2-1, with 13 nucleotides matching TRBD2. Germline V lookup: CDR1 SNHLY, CDR2 FYNNEI. V was clipped by 6 bases and J by 2 bases; unmatched bases: 4. This CDR3 is 16 amino acids long. The full variable domain, in which reference TRBV2 and TRBJ2-1 provide the parts outside the CDR3, is EPEVTQTPSHQVTQMGQEVILRCVPISNHLYFYWYRQILGQKVEFLVSFYNNEISEKSEIFDDQFSVERPDGSNFTLKIRSTKLEDSAMYFCASRVGTSGAYNEQFFGPGTRLTVL.

The gene calls are TRBV6-6 and TRBJ2-1, with 14 bases matching TRBD2. The length of the CDR3 is 15 residues. Looked up from germline, CDR1 is MNHNY and CDR2 is SVGAGI (reference sequence). After removal of 5 bases from V and 8 bases from J, the junction contained 5 bases not matched to a gene. CDR3 sequence reads: CASSPGTSGSDEQFF. CDR3 in DNA: TGTGCCAGCAGTCCGGGGACTAGCGGGAGCGATGAGCAGTTCTTC.

The chain has TRBV7-7 and TRBJ2-2, with a tentative D call TRBD2 (6 bases). Germline CDR1 is SSHAT and CDR2 is FNYEAQ (reference sequence). The CDR3 is 17 amino acids. Trimming took 5 bases from V and 1 from J, leaving 17 bases between them. The CDR3 DNA follows: TGTGCCAGCAGCCGCCACCCGACTAGTGAGAACACCGGGGAGCTGTTTTTT. Translated: CASSRHPTSENTGELFF.

This rearrangement joins TRBV28 to TRBJ1-2; D is perhaps TRBD1 (6 bases). The ends were cut back, 5 bases at V and 4 bases at J, with 14 bases in the middle. This CDR3 region has 14 residues. Germline assignment: CDR1 MDHEN and CDR2 SYDVKM. The CDR3 DNA sequence: TGTGCCAGCAGTCCCAAACAGGGCAGCTATGGCTACACCTTC. It specifies CASSPKQGSYGYTF.

The chain uses TRBV10-1 and TRBJ2-7; TRBD2 agrees at 9 bases. Germline CDR1 WNHNN, CDR2 SYGVQD (reference sequence). The CDR3 has 14 amino acids. V was clipped by 2 bases and J by 6 bases; unmatched bases: 5. The CDR3 DNA reads TGCGCCAGCAGTGAGGCGGGGGGGCCTGGCGAGCAGTACTTC. Amino acid sequence: CASSEAGGPGEQYF.

The V gene is TRBV3-1 (or the pseudogene TRBV3-2), the J gene TRBJ1-5, with D hard to call. Germline lookup yields CDR1 LGHDT and CDR2 YNNKEL (reference sequence). Between the trimmed V and J ends, which lost 6 bases and 10 bases, there was a span of 7 bases. This CDR3 contains 10 residues. The CDR3 protein is CASRSVPQHF. The DNA for the CDR3 is TGTGCCAGCAGGAGTGTCCCCCAGCATTTT.

J is TRBJ1-3 and V is TRBV6-5; tentative D call: TRBD1 (6 bases). The CDR3 covers 14 residues. The V end lost 7 bases, the J end lost 3 bases, and 13 bases lay between the germline ends. Germline CDR1 and CDR2: MNHEY and SVGAGI. The CDR3 region has the DNA TGTGCCAGCACCCGGGGGGGGCTTGGAAACACCATATATTTT. As protein: CASTRGGLGNTIYF.

The V call is TRBV4-1, the J call TRBJ2-5; weak D call: TRBD1 (5 bases). Germline V CDR1 and CDR2: MGHRA, YSYEKL. The CDR3 extends over 15 amino acids. Trimming took off 1 base at V and 4 bases at J, with 13 bases between the two ends. The CDR3 nucleotides are TGCGCCAGCAGCCAAGGTTCAGGGTTCGGAGAGACCCAGTACTTC. Protein product: CASSQGSGFGETQYF.

V and J are TRBV11-2 and TRBJ2-7; 13 bases map to TRBD2. Per germline, CDR1 SGHAT and CDR2 FQNNGV. Losses at the gene ends were 7 bases for V and 2 bases for J; bases not matched to a gene: 8. CDR3 length equals 16 residues. Here the CDR3 reads CASIRTSGGPPYEQYF. DNA of the CDR3: TGTGCCAGCATCCGGACTAGCGGGGGCCCCCCCTACGAGCAGTACTTC.

The V call is TRBV7-8, the J call TRBJ2-1; TRBD1 might be the D (5 bases). The V end was cut by 1 base, the J end by 8 bases, with 6 bases between. Germline V gives CDR1 SGHVS, CDR2 FQNEAQ. The CDR3 loop spans 12 amino acids. CDR3 in amino acids: CASSLGGHEQFF. In DNA form, the CDR3 reads TGTGCCAGCAGCTTAGGGGGCCATGAGCAGTTCTTC.

This clone appeared a single time. The chain recombines TRBV19 with TRBJ1-6; maybe TRBD1 (5 bases). Trimming took off 5 bases at V and 0 bases at J, with 11 bases between the two ends. CDR1 and CDR2 (germline): LNHDA, SQIVND (reference sequence). The CDR3 has 16 residues. The CDR3 region has the DNA TGTGCCAGTAGTCCCGACAGAAGCTCCTATAATTCACCCCTCCACTTT. Translating it yields CASSPDRSSYNSPLHF.

The chain joins TRBV6-2 or TRBV6-3 to TRBJ1-1, with 7 bases identical to TRBD1. This CDR3 contains 15 residues. Germline CDR1 is MNHEY and CDR2 is SVGEGT. Trimming at V came to 2 bases and at J to 6 bases, leaving 9 bases not matched to a gene. CDR3 loop: CASSYRGQVGAEAFF. CDR3 in DNA: TGTGCCAGCAGTTACCGAGGACAGGTCGGGGCTGAAGCTTTCTTT.

The chain employs TRBV3-1 (or the pseudogene TRBV3-2) and TRBJ1-2; perhaps TRBD1 as D (6 bases). CDR1 LGHDT and CDR2 YNNKEL come from the germline V gene (reference sequence). V was clipped by 3 bases and J by 5 bases, with 10 bases between them. The CDR3 extends over 13 amino acids. The CDR3 sequence: CASSQRTAYGYTF. CDR3 nucleotides: TGTGCCAGCAGCCAGCGGACAGCTTATGGCTACACCTTC.

This chain connects TRBV25-1 to TRBJ1-4; D not certain. CDR1 and CDR2 (germline): MGHDK, SYGVNS. This CDR3 region has 15 residues. V lost 2 bases to trimming and J lost 0 bases, with 7 bases between them. The CDR3 nucleotides are TGTGCCAGCAGTGAAACACGTGCAACTAATGAAAAACTGTTTTTT. As protein: CASSETRATNEKLFF.

This clone was observed a few times. The J gene is TRBJ2-1, the V gene TRBV3-1 (or the pseudogene TRBV3-2); 11 bases map to TRBD2. The V and J ends lost 1 base and 5 bases, in that order; junction bases with no gene match: 4. The germline gives CDR1 LGHDT, CDR2 YNNKEL (reference sequence). The CDR3 loop spans 16 amino acids. The CDR3 DNA sequence: TGTGCCAGCAGCCAAGTTAGCGGGAGGGGGCACAATGAGCAGTTCTTC. Encoded protein: CASSQVSGRGHNEQFF.

The CDR3 loop is CASSYEGTVNSPLHF. The CDR3 nucleotides read TGTGCCAGCAGTTACGAAGGGACAGTGAATTCACCCCTCCACTTT. V is TRBV6-5 and J is TRBJ1-6; 7 nucleotides line up with TRBD1. This CDR3 has 15 residues. Unmatched junction bases numbered 5, after V lost 2 bases and J lost 7 bases. Germline lookup yields CDR1 MNHEY and CDR2 SVGAGI.

This chain connects TRBV7-8 to TRBJ1-1; the D is unclear. V was clipped by 3 bases and J by 1 base, with 9 bases between them. The germline CDR1 and CDR2 sequences are SGHVS and FQNEAQ. The CDR3 has 14 residues. CDR3 nucleotide sequence: TGTGCCAGCAGCTTGGCGGTAGGGAACACTGAAGCTTTCTTT. Amino acids: CASSLAVGNTEAFF.

CDR3 residues: CASRSVASTDTQYF. The CDR3 DNA sequence: TGTGCCAGCCGGTCTGTAGCTAGCACAGATACGCAGTATTTT. V gene TRBV27 combines with J gene TRBJ2-3; D call uncertain. This CDR3 comprises 14 residues. V lost 8 bases and J 0 bases, leaving 12 bases between the germline ends. Germline CDR1 is MNHEY and CDR2 is SMNVEV (reference sequence).

This clone was observed a single time. The chain links TRBV6-5 to TRBJ2-1, with TRBD1 matching 10 bases. There are 15 residues in the CDR3. Germline loops: CDR1 MNHEY, CDR2 SVGAGI. V shed 4 bases and J 8 bases; nucleotides not matched to a gene: 8. CDR3 protein: CASSFRDRGIDEQFF. The DNA for the CDR3 is TGTGCCAGCAGTTTCCGGGACAGGGGAATCGATGAGCAGTTCTTC.